Many counts were recorded for the clone carrying this TCR beta chain. The antigen is undetermined. This record belongs to a study of CD8 T cells in ankylosing spondylitis. Points from the study as a whole: Seemingly characteristic of ankylosing spondylitis blood was a TCR beta motif consisting of several highly homologous variants. Reportedly, significant enrichment of disease-linked clones occurred in matched ankylosing spondylitis synovial fluid.

TCRdb processed the 5' RACE reads anew with MiXCR; each CDR3 protein has one entry. The sample holds some 700,000 distinct CDR3 sequences; around 17% are singletons and the top ten take about 20%. The CDR3 totals 13 residues. Trimming took 8 bases from V and 2 from J, leaving 10 bases between them. V usage is TRBV12-3 or TRBV12-4 and J usage is TRBJ2-1, with a weak D call TRBD2 (6 bases). The clonotype originates from a male donor with ankylosing spondylitis. Sequenced material: blood, either unsorted or a sorted T cell fraction (not recorded which). CDR3 in amino acids: CASRESAYNEQFF. In nucleotides, the CDR3 is TGTGCCAGCCGGGAGTCCGCCTACAATGAGCAGTTCTTC.